The 2 T cell receptor beta chains in this list originate from one sample, sequenced in a study of blood T cells in healthy people across ages. A second about 6 to 12 cycle PCR used barcoded and J-beta primers. TCRdb independently ran MiXCR on the 5' RACE reads; one entry per CDR3 protein. This table holds about 840,000 distinct CDR3 sequences, almost 30% found once. These data were also reused for a study on T cells of mothers and their children.

Material: blood. All receptors derive from a woman aged 40 to 50 in good health.

The rearrangement uses TRBV7-3 and TRBJ2-4; 14 positions agree with TRBD2. Germline-derived CDR1 and CDR2 are SGHTA and FQGTGA. The trim removed 2 bases at V and 13 bases at J, leaving 13 bases unmatched. There are 17 residues in the CDR3. The CDR3 DNA is TGTGCCAGCAGCTTAGGACTAGCGGGGGGATCCCAAGAGATCCAGTACTTC. Protein sequence: CASSLGLAGGSQEIQYF.

The genes are TRBV3-1 and TRBJ2-3, with D possibly being TRBD1 (6 bases). V was trimmed by 1 base and J by 0 bases, leaving 11 bases between them. The CDR3 runs to 16 residues. In germline, CDR1 is LGHDT, CDR2 YNNKEL (reference sequence). The CDR3 is CASSQGTGMSTDTQYF. Here the CDR3 DNA reads TGTGCCAGCAGCCAAGGTACAGGGATGAGCACAGATACGCAGTATTTT.